This entry is about one T cell receptor beta chain. Its antigen is unknown. This specimen belongs to a study of cytomegalovirus exposure and HLA in healthy donors. Study-level findings and limits: A link between a missense DCLRE1C variant and TCR beta V- and J-gene trimming emerged from a later analysis. A prior analysis recorded that most TCR beta V segments were productive about 87% or about 30% of the time.

With 5 bases removed from V and 6 bases from J, the gap between germline ends came to 17 bases. The CDR3 totals 15 residues. From germline, CDR1 is SGHTA and CDR2 FQGNSA. PCR involved 60 Vbeta and 13 Jbeta primers. How the authors handled the data: Unique TCR beta chains totaled approximately 83 million in a later count, with roughly 11 million of them shared. TCRdb keeps only in-frame clones here, not all; method: immunoSEQ multiplex PCR. D and trimming were read from the DNA, whereas the V and J calls and clone size are those reported in that table. The repertoire includes over 200,000 clones, about 79% of them detected once, and over 1.5% sits in the top ten.

The chain is built from TRBV7-2 and TRBJ2-1; a weak D match, TRBD2 (8 bases). The TCR comes from a male donor in good health and CMV-seronegative. The sequencing input was PBMCs. The CDR3 loop reads CASSTGGGGGNEQFF. DNA of the CDR3: TGTGCCAGCAGCACGGGAGGGGGCGGGGGCAATGAGCAGTTCTTC.